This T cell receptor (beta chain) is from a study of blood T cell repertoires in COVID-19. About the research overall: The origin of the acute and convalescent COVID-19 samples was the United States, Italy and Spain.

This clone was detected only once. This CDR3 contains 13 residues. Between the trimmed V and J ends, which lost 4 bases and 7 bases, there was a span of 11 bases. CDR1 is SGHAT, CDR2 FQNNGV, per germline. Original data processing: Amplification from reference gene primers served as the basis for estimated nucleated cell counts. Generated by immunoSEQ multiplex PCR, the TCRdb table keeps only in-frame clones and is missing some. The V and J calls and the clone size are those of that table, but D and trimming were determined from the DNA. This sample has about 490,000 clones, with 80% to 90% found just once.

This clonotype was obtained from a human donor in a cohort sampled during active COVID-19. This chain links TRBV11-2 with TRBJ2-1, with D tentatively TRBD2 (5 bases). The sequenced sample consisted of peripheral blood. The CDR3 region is CASSSYPGNEQFF. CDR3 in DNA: TGTGCCAGCAGCTCCTATCCGGGGAATGAGCAGTTCTTC.